What follows are 32 T cell receptor beta chains derived from one specimen sequenced in a study of blood T cell repertoires in COVID-19. Clones were sequenced by immunoSEQ multiplex PCR, and TCRdb holds only the in-frame ones, with some missing. The sample shows approximately 110,000 clones, around 79% of them seen only once. The sequencing sample was made of peripheral blood. The receptors shown here come from a man in his sixties or seventies with active or convalescent COVID-19.

The V gene is TRBV5-1, the J gene TRBJ2-6; a possible D gene is TRBD1 (6 bases). The germline V and J ends were trimmed by 3 bases and 0 bases, with 19 bases remaining between them. The CDR3 sequence is 19 residues long. CDR1 and CDR2 (germline): SGHRS, YFSETQ. CDR3 coding DNA: TGCGCCAGCAGCTGGGGACACCCCTGGACCCTCTCTGGGGCCAACGTCCTGACTTTC. Protein: CASSWGHPWTLSGANVLTF.

V gene TRBV6-6 combines with J gene TRBJ1-5; possible D gene TRBD1, 6 bases. CDR3 length: 15 residues. V lost 2 bases and J 5 bases, leaving 13 bases between the germline ends. Germline values: CDR1 MNHNY, CDR2 SVGAGI (reference sequence). The CDR3 here is CASSYPPGQYQPQHF. CDR3 nucleotides: TGTGCCAGCAGTTACCCACCGGGACAATATCAGCCCCAGCATTTT.

The chain couples TRBV19 to TRBJ1-4, with 7 bases aligning to TRBD1. From germline, CDR1 is LNHDA and CDR2 SQIVND (reference sequence). V shed 4 bases and J 5 bases; nucleotides not matched to a gene: 4. The CDR3 sequence is 14 residues long. The CDR3 DNA sequence: TGTGCCAGTAGTAAGAGGGGGCCAAATGAAAAACTGTTTTTT. This sequence encodes CASSKRGPNEKLFF.

V and J are TRBV4-1 and TRBJ2-1; TRBD1 aligns across 9 bases. Looked up from germline, CDR1 is MGHRA and CDR2 is YSYEKL. The CDR3 length is 15 residues. V lost 3 bases and J lost 7; bases outside the gene matches: 7. This CDR3 reads CASSQSGTGWNEQFF. CDR3 in DNA: TGCGCCAGCAGCCAGTCCGGGACAGGGTGGAATGAGCAGTTCTTC.

This chain joins TRBV18 and TRBJ2-5; TRBD2 is a possible D gene (5 bases). Germline CDR1 reads KGHSH; CDR2 reads LQKENI. This CDR3 region has 13 residues. The V and J ends lost 4 bases and 2 bases respectively, with 8 bases between them. DNA of the CDR3: TGTGCCAGCTCACAGACTACACAAGAGACCCAGTACTTC. Protein product: CASSQTTQETQYF.

The chain's CDR3 is CASTTGADTQYF. The CDR3 nucleotides are TGTGCCAGCACCACAGGGGCAGATACGCAGTATTTT. J is TRBJ2-3 and V is TRBV12-3 or TRBV12-4, with TRBD1 identical over 7 bases. The ends lost 7 bases at V and 4 bases at J; junction bases unmatched: 2. The CDR3 has 12 residues.

This sequence joins TRBV5-6 and TRBJ2-3; 9 bases are shared with TRBD1. CDR1 and CDR2 from the germline V gene are SGHDT and YYEEEE. The trim removed 5 bases at V and 8 bases at J, leaving 6 bases unmatched. The CDR3 consists of 13 residues. The CDR3 DNA follows: TGTGCCAGCAGGATGACAGGGGGAGGTACGCAGTATTTT. Its translation: CASRMTGGGTQYF.

The gene calls are TRBV6-6 and TRBJ1-6, with 7 bases identical to TRBD1. Germline V CDR1 and CDR2: MNHNY, SVGAGI (reference sequence). The CDR3 runs to 16 residues. V lost 0 bases to trimming and J lost 9 bases; unmatched junction nucleotides: 8. The CDR3 nucleotides read TGTGCCAGCAGTTACTCCGGACAGGCCCAAATTTCACCCCTCCACTTT. This sequence encodes CASSYSGQAQISPLHF.

This clone occurred a few times. The V gene is TRBV29-1, the J gene TRBJ2-1, with 7 bases aligning to TRBD2. J lost 9 bases, V lost 6 bases, and 11 bases had no gene match. Germline V gene data show CDR1 as SQVTM and CDR2 as ANQGSEA. This CDR3 comprises 13 residues. CDR3 coding DNA: TGCAGCGTCGCAAGCGGGATAGGGAGTGAGCAGTTCTTC. Amino acid sequence: CSVASGIGSEQFF.

On this clone itself: Other DNA sequences in this sample translate to the same CDR3. The rearrangement links TRBV12-3 or TRBV12-4 to TRBJ1-2; D is undetermined. V lost 4 bases, J lost 2 bases, and 5 bases lay in between. The CDR3 is made up of 12 amino acids. The CDR3 DNA follows: TGTGCCAGCAGTTATAGCAACTATGGCTACACCTTC. Its translation is CASSYSNYGYTF.

The gene calls are TRBV5-1 and TRBJ1-6, with no clear D. Trimming shortened V by 1 base and J by 0 bases, and 5 bases separated the two germline ends. CDR1 is SGHRS, CDR2 YFSETQ, per germline. This CDR3 has 15 residues. For the CDR3, the DNA is TGCGCCAGCAGCTTGAGGAGCTCCTATAATTCACCCCTCCACTTT. The encoded protein is CASSLRSSYNSPLHF.

The J gene is TRBJ1-1, the V gene TRBV5-1; D not certain. V gave up 0 bases and J gave up 1 base, with 7 bases separating them. Per germline, CDR1 SGHRS and CDR2 YFSETQ. The CDR3 covers 14 residues. The CDR3 bases are TGCGCCAGCAGCTTGGACTTCTCGAACACTGAAGCTTTCTTT. Residues: CASSLDFSNTEAFF. The whole variable domain, remainder taken from reference TRBV5-1 and TRBJ1-1, is KAGVTQTPRYLIKTRGQQVTLSCSPISGHRSVSWYQQTPGQGLQFLFEYFSETQRNKGNFPGRFSGRQFSNSRSEMNVSTLELGDSALYLCASSLDFSNTEAFFGQGTRLTVV.

The rearrangement links TRBV28 to TRBJ2-1, with TRBD2 matching over 10 bases. CDR1 is MDHEN, CDR2 SYDVKM, per germline. The trim removed 3 bases at V and 1 base at J, leaving 3 bases unmatched. This CDR3 is 16 amino acids long. In DNA, the CDR3 is TGTGCCAGCAGTTTTCTAGCGGGGGCATCCTACAATGAGCAGTTCTTC. This encodes CASSFLAGASYNEQFF.

The J gene is TRBJ2-3, the V gene TRBV30, with 9 bases that match TRBD2. After removal of 5 bases from V and 0 bases from J, the junction contained 12 bases not matched to a gene. The CDR3 runs to 17 residues. CDR1 is GTSNPN, CDR2 SVGIG, per germline (reference sequence). Here the CDR3 reads CAWGGTPLAGSTDTQYF. CDR3 in DNA: TGTGCCTGGGGGGGCACACCCCTAGCGGGGAGCACAGATACGCAGTATTTT.

CDR3 sequence reads: CASSPQGENSPLHF. As DNA, the CDR3 is TGTGCCAGCTCACCACAGGGGGAGAATTCACCCCTCCACTTT. The rearrangement joins TRBV18 to TRBJ1-6; the D gene is possibly TRBD1 (6 bases). The length of the CDR3 is 14 residues. From germline, CDR1 is KGHSH and CDR2 LQKENI. V was cut by 1 base and J by 7 bases, with 8 bases left in between.

This chain uses TRBV7-3 with TRBJ2-1; D not resolved. The germline V and J ends were trimmed by 4 bases and 7 bases, with 5 bases remaining between them. Looked up from germline, CDR1 is SGHTA and CDR2 is FQGTGA. The CDR3 totals 11 residues. In nucleotides, the CDR3 is TGTGCCAGCAGCTCGGGTAATGAGCAGTTCTTC. Protein product: CASSSGNEQFF.

The rearrangement links TRBV28 to TRBJ1-5; 7 bases map to TRBD1. V shed 9 bases, J shed 1 base, and the junction held 3 bases outside the gene matches. CDR3 size: 13 residues. CDR1 and CDR2 from the germline V gene are MDHEN and SYDVKM. The CDR3 loop reads CASSTGSNQPQHF. Here the CDR3 DNA reads TGTGCCAGTTCGACAGGGAGCAATCAGCCCCAGCATTTT. Drawing the rest from reference TRBV28 and TRBJ1-5, the complete variable domain is DVKVTQSSRYLVKRTGEKVFLECVQDMDHENMFWYRQDPGLGLRLIYFSYDVKMKEKGDIPEGYSVSREKKERFSLILESASTNQTSMYLCASSTGSNQPQHFGDGTRLSIL.

The chain combines TRBV4-1 with TRBJ2-5, with 7 nucleotides matching TRBD1. Trimming removed 1 base from V and 4 bases from J; junction bases left unmatched: 6. Germline CDR1 is MGHRA and CDR2 is YSYEKL. The CDR3 is 15 residues long. CDR3 sequence reads: CASSQGRDSIETQYF. The CDR3 DNA reads as TGCGCCAGCAGCCAAGGACGGGACAGTATAGAGACCCAGTACTTC.

CDR3: CATSGKDYQYQETQYF. In DNA form, the CDR3 reads TGTGCCACCAGTGGGAAGGACTACCAGTACCAAGAGACCCAGTACTTC. The chain has TRBV24-1 and TRBJ2-5, with D possibly TRBD2 on 6 matching bases. V lost 5 bases and J lost 0, with 15 bases in between. CDR1 KGHDR and CDR2 SFDVKD come from the germline V gene. The CDR3 spans 16 residues.

The chain carries TRBV28 and TRBJ2-1, with D perhaps matching TRBD1 (6 bases). Per the germline V gene, CDR1 is MDHEN and CDR2 is SYDVKM. The CDR3 contains 14 residues. The V end was cut by 5 bases, the J end by 3 bases, with 11 bases between. In DNA, the CDR3 is TGTGCCAGCAGTCTTACAGGGATCTACAATGAGCAGTTCTTC. Residues: CASSLTGIYNEQFF.

This clone was observed a single time. The chain has TRBV19 and TRBJ2-2, with no clear D. Trimming stripped 1 base from V and 0 bases from J, with 3 bases between. Germline V gene sequence: CDR1 LNHDA, CDR2 SQIVND (reference sequence). This CDR3 comprises 14 residues. The CDR3 sequence is CASSIGPNTGELFF. The CDR3, as DNA: TGTGCCAGTAGTATAGGGCCGAACACCGGGGAGCTGTTTTTT. The whole variable domain, remainder taken from reference TRBV19 and TRBJ2-2, is DGGITQSPKYLFRKEGQNVTLSCEQNLNHDAMYWYRQDPGQGLRLIYYSQIVNDFQKGDIAEGYSVSREKKESFPLTVTSAQKNPTAFYLCASSIGPNTGELFFGEGSRLTVL.

In its sample, this clone was seen a few times. The chain joins TRBV6-5 to TRBJ2-3; TRBD2 matches at 8 bases. Germline V lookup: CDR1 MNHEY, CDR2 SVGAGI. The CDR3 contains 14 residues. Trimming took 3 bases from V and 3 from J; bases not matched to a gene: 2. The CDR3 bases are TGTGCCAGCAGTTATTCGGGGGGGACAGATACGCAGTATTTT. As protein: CASSYSGGTDTQYF.

The V call is TRBV4-2, the J call TRBJ2-3; D unresolved. Germline V CDR1 and CDR2: LGHNA, YNFKEQ. The germline V and J ends were trimmed by 4 bases and 6 bases, with 8 bases remaining between them. The CDR3 runs 12 residues. In DNA, the CDR3 is TGTGCCAGCAGCCCCGAGCGCGATACGCAGTATTTT. Its protein is CASSPERDTQYF.

This clone was picked up one time. The chain has TRBV7-9 and TRBJ2-7, with TRBD2 identical over 10 bases. The CDR3 has 14 amino acids. Looked up from germline, CDR1 is SEHNR and CDR2 is FQNEAQ (reference sequence). Losses at the gene ends were 5 bases for V and 7 bases for J; bases not matched to a gene: 8. The CDR3 sequence: CASSPSGGGEEQYF. Written as DNA, the CDR3 is TGTGCCAGCAGCCCTAGCGGGGGTGGGGAGGAGCAGTACTTC.

The V call is TRBV14, the J call TRBJ2-7; D may be TRBD1 (5 bases). Trimming removed 0 bases at V and 4 bases at J, with 13 bases between. In germline, CDR1 is SGHDN, CDR2 FVKESK. This CDR3 has 15 amino acids. CDR3 region: CASSQDWARAYEQYF. The CDR3 bases are TGTGCCAGCAGCCAAGACTGGGCCAGGGCGTACGAGCAGTACTTC.

V gene TRBV5-1 combines with J gene TRBJ2-7; 7 bases fit TRBD2. J lost 6 bases, V lost 0 bases, and 6 bases had no gene match. Germline V gives CDR1 SGHRS, CDR2 YFSETQ. This CDR3 is built from 14 residues. As DNA, the CDR3 is TGCGCCAGCAGCTTGGTGGGGGGGACCGGCGAGCAGTACTTC. Translation gives CASSLVGGTGEQYF.

The rearrangement uses TRBV30 and TRBJ1-3; TRBD1 might be the D (5 bases). This CDR3 has 16 residues. V was shortened by 4 bases and J by 0 bases, with 16 bases between the two germline ends. From germline, CDR1 is GTSNPN and CDR2 SVGIG (reference sequence). As DNA, the CDR3 is TGTGCCTGGAACTTCGGACACGCTAGCTCTGGAAACACCATATATTTT. Translated, it gives CAWNFGHASSGNTIYF.

The gene calls are TRBV7-2 and TRBJ2-7; D perhaps matches TRBD2 (5 bases). Germline CDR1 and CDR2: SGHTA and FQGNSA. Trimming cost V 1 base and J 5 bases, with 15 bases left between them. The CDR3 has 15 amino acids. The CDR3 loop reads CASSLDPGSRNEQYF. DNA for the CDR3: TGTGCCAGCAGCTTAGATCCGGGGTCAAGGAACGAGCAGTACTTC.

This clone was detected a few times. This sequence joins TRBV19 and TRBJ1-5, with TRBD1 matching 12 bases. The V gene end was trimmed by 6 bases and the J gene end by 7 bases; junction bases not matched to a gene: 10. Germline values: CDR1 LNHDA, CDR2 SQIVND (reference sequence). The CDR3 runs to 16 residues. The CDR3 sequence is CASRRMGQGAGQPQHF. The CDR3 DNA reads TGTGCCAGTAGACGCATGGGACAGGGGGCTGGACAGCCCCAGCATTTT.

The rearrangement links TRBV10-1 to TRBJ2-5; the D is unclear. The germline V and J ends were trimmed by 6 bases and 5 bases, with 13 bases remaining between them. CDR3 length: 13 amino acids. Germline values: CDR1 WNHNN, CDR2 SYGVQD (reference sequence). In nucleotides, the CDR3 is TGCGCCAGCAGCTACAGTAGGTCGGAGACCCAGTACTTC. Amino acids: CASSYSRSETQYF.

This chain uses TRBV19 with TRBJ2-6; D uncertain. V was cut by 1 base and J by 0 bases, with 7 bases left in between. Germline assignment: CDR1 LNHDA and CDR2 SQIVND (reference sequence). This CDR3 contains 16 residues. The CDR3 region has the DNA TGTGCCAGTAGTATAGGGCAACACTCTGGGGCCAACGTCCTGACTTTC. Protein sequence: CASSIGQHSGANVLTF.

The chain has TRBV4-1 and TRBJ2-2, with TRBD1 matching over 8 bases. The V and J ends lost 1 base and 3 bases, in that order; junction bases with no gene match: 7. Germline V gene data show CDR1 as MGHRA and CDR2 as YSYEKL. CDR3 size: 17 residues. CDR3 in DNA: TGCGCCAGCAGCCAAGCCCGTGGACAGGGCGACACCGGGGAGCTGTTTTTT. This encodes CASSQARGQGDTGELFF.